These T cell receptor beta chains were read from a single sample in a study of cytomegalovirus exposure and HLA in healthy donors. The repertoire was sequenced with immunoSEQ multiplex PCR; TCRdb's copy has only in-frame clones and lacks some. The repertoire consists of 200,000 to 250,000 clones, with around nine tenths occurring once and the leading ten covering approximately 1%. The sample consisted of PBMCs. These receptor sequences come from a woman aged 18 to 35 in good health and CMV-seronegative. CDR3s include the opening cysteine and the closing phenylalanine or tryptophan. The order of the fields is J gene, V gene, D gene, clone size, CDR3 protein, CDR3 DNA. D genes are given only for firm matches. Clone size is shown for a subset of rows, as once, few, many or a class of expanded clone.

TRBJ1-2	TRBV7-9	.	.	CASSFLNYGYTF	TGTGCCAGCAGCTTCCTTAACTATGGCTACACCTTC
TRBJ2-5	TRBV5-8	.	.	CASSRGPGGGQETQYF	TGTGCCAGCAGCAGAGGCCCCGGAGGTGGGCAAGAGACCCAGTACTTC
TRBJ2-5	TRBV6-5	TRBD2	.	CASRRLAGGYETQYF	TGTGCCAGCAGAAGACTAGCGGGAGGGTATGAGACCCAGTACTTC
TRBJ2-5	TRBV30	.	.	CAWSSQPSIQETQYF	TGTGCCTGGAGTTCACAGCCGTCTATCCAAGAGACCCAGTACTTC
TRBJ2-1	TRBV5-6	TRBD2	.	CASSLPSGRHYNEQFF	TGTGCCAGCAGCTTGCCTAGCGGGAGGCATTACAATGAGCAGTTCTTC
TRBJ2-7	TRBV9	TRBD1	.	CASSVGDRGRFEQYF	TGTGCCAGCAGCGTAGGGGACAGGGGGCGCTTCGAGCAGTACTTC
TRBJ2-1	TRBV7-6	TRBD2	.	CASSLNARLAGDEQFF	TGTGCCAGCAGCCTAAATGCCCGACTAGCGGGAGATGAGCAGTTCTTC
TRBJ2-3	TRBV4-2	TRBD1	.	CASSRNTGGDTQYF	TGTGCCAGCAGCCGGAATACAGGGGGTGATACGCAGTATTTT
TRBJ1-1	TRBV2	.	few	CASSGSMNTEAFF	TGTGCCAGCAGTGGGAGTATGAACACTGAAGCTTTCTTT
TRBJ2-3	TRBV10-1	.	.	CASSESIWAPQADTQYF	TGCGCCAGCAGTGAGTCAATTTGGGCCCCCCAGGCAGATACGCAGTATTTT
TRBJ2-1	TRBV18	.	.	CASSLQGLRSSYNEQFF	TGTGCCAGCTCACTACAGGGTTTGAGGAGCTCCTACAATGAGCAGTTCTTC
TRBJ1-2	TRBV5-1	TRBD1	.	CASSPGTGVIYGYTF	TGCGCCAGCAGCCCAGGGACAGGGGTTATCTATGGCTACACCTTC
TRBJ2-5	TRBV20-1	.	.	CRLGETQYF	TGCAGGCTTGGCGAGACCCAGTACTTC
TRBJ2-7	TRBV7-9	TRBD2	once	CASSLVRAGVNEQYF	TGTGCCAGCAGCTTAGTTAGAGCGGGAGTTAACGAGCAGTACTTC
TRBJ2-7	TRBV9	TRBD1	.	CASSPSPSETGIYEQYF	TGTGCCAGCAGCCCATCCCCAAGCGAGACAGGGATCTACGAGCAGTACTTC
TRBJ2-7	TRBV4-3	.	.	CASSQDPSSAEQYF	TGCGCCAGCAGCCAAGACCCTTCTAGCGCCGAGCAGTACTTC
TRBJ2-5	TRBV4-3	.	.	CASSQGTGGSLRRMETQYF	TGCGCCAGCAGCCAAGGAACCGGCGGTTCGCTGCGTCGTATGGAGACCCAGTACTTC
TRBJ1-4	TRBV18	.	.	CASSPGQPNEKLFF	TGTGCCAGCTCACCAGGACAGCCTAATGAAAAACTGTTTTTT
TRBJ2-3	TRBV7-9	TRBD1	.	CASSERLGQGLSSTDTQYF	TGTGCCAGCAGCGAACGTCTAGGACAGGGTCTTTCTAGCACAGATACGCAGTATTTT
TRBJ1-2	TRBV19	TRBD1	.	CASTPRGTGAEGYTF	TGTGCCAGTACCCCCCGAGGGACAGGGGCAGAGGGCTACACCTTC
TRBJ2-7	TRBV11-3	TRBD2	.	CASSPGTSGGYEQYF	TGTGCCAGCAGCCCCGGGACTAGCGGGGGGTACGAGCAGTACTTC
TRBJ2-3	TRBV7-2	TRBD2	.	CASSFSGGRVSTDTQYF	TGTGCCAGCAGCTTTTCGGGGGGGCGTGTGAGCACAGATACGCAGTATTTT
TRBJ2-3	TRBV27	TRBD2	.	CASSSGTSRTDTQYF	TGTGCCAGCAGTTCCGGGACTAGTCGTACAGATACGCAGTATTTT
TRBJ1-2	TRBV4-1	TRBD1	.	CASSQGDRDDGYTF	TGCGCCAGCAGCCAGGGGGACAGGGATGATGGCTACACCTTC
TRBJ2-4	TRBV19	.	.	CASSLGGFVGGGAKNIQYF	TGTGCCAGTAGTCTAGGAGGTTTTGTCGGTGGGGGGGCCAAAAACATTCAGTACTTC
TRBJ1-1	TRBV11-2	.	.	CASSPGLSSEAFF	TGTGCCAGCAGCCCAGGGCTAAGCAGTGAAGCTTTCTTT
TRBJ1-1	TRBV27	.	few	CASTQGGGTEAFF	TGTGCCAGCACCCAGGGCGGGGGAACTGAAGCTTTCTTT
TRBJ2-7	TRBV10-3	.	.	CAIRSDSYEQYF	TGTGCCATCAGGTCAGACAGCTACGAGCAGTACTTC
TRBJ1-2	TRBV27	TRBD1	.	CATRQGVYGYTF	TGTGCCACTAGACAGGGGGTCTATGGCTACACCTTC
TRBJ1-2	TRBV19	.	.	CASSMIPGKEAYGYTF	TGTGCCAGTAGTATGATTCCAGGGAAAGAGGCCTATGGCTACACCTTC
TRBJ2-5	TRBV6-1	.	.	CASRKTAGTQETQYF	TGTGCCAGCAGGAAGACAGCGGGGACACAAGAGACCCAGTACTTC
TRBJ2-5	TRBV10-3	TRBD1	once	CAISDWGQGLQETQYF	TGTGCCATCAGTGATTGGGGACAGGGCCTCCAAGAGACCCAGTACTTC
TRBJ2-7	TRBV27	TRBD1	.	CASSLPKIGTGTVHEQYF	TGTGCCAGCAGTTTACCAAAGATTGGGACAGGGACAGTCCACGAGCAGTACTTC
TRBJ2-7	TRBV4-2	.	.	CASSQEAHGSVSYEQYF	TGTGCCAGCAGCCAAGAGGCCCACGGTAGCGTCTCCTACGAGCAGTACTTC
TRBJ2-1	TRBV5-1	TRBD2	.	CASSRLAGGNEQFF	TGCGCCAGCAGTAGACTAGCGGGGGGCAATGAGCAGTTCTTC
TRBJ2-7	TRBV27	.	.	CATAGTGSYEQYF	TGTGCCACCGCGGGAACAGGCTCCTACGAGCAGTACTTC
TRBJ1-2	TRBV5-1	TRBD1	.	CASSLEGGGYTF	TGCGCCAGCAGCTTGGAAGGGGGCGGCTACACCTTC
TRBJ2-7	TRBV7-6	.	.	CASSAAGHEQYF	TGTGCCAGCAGCGCGGCGGGTCACGAGCAGTACTTC
TRBJ2-1	TRBV4-3	TRBD1	.	CASSQDYRGPYNEQFF	TGCGCCAGCAGCCAGGATTACAGGGGGCCCTACAATGAGCAGTTCTTC
TRBJ1-5	TRBV6-5	TRBD1	.	CASRPQGASNQPQHF	TGTGCCAGCAGACCACAGGGGGCCAGCAATCAGCCCCAGCATTTT
TRBJ2-5	TRBV10-3	TRBD1	.	CAISEGGDRQYF	TGTGCCATCAGTGAGGGAGGGGACAGGCAGTACTTC
TRBJ1-2	TRBV10-3	.	.	CAISERGINYGYTF	TGTGCCATCAGTGAGAGAGGGATTAACTATGGCTACACCTTC